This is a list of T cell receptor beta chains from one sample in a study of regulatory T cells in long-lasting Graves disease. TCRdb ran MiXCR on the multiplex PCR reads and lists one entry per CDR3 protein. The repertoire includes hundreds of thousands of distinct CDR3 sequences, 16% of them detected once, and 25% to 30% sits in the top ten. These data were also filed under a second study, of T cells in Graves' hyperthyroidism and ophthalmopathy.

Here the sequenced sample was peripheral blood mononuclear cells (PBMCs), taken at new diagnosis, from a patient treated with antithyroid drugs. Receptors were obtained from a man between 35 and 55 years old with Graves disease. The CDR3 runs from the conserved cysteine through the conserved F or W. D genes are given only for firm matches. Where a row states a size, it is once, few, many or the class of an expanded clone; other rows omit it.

TGTGCCAGCAGCTTATTCGGTACACGGGCCTACGAGCAGTACTTC CASSLFGTRAYEQYF . TRBJ2-7 . TRBV5-6
TGTGCCAGCACCGAAGATGTTGTGCAGTACTTC CASTEDVVQYF . TRBJ2-7 many TRBV7-8
TGTGCCAGCAGCTCCGGGACAGGGGATTCACCCCTCCACTTT CASSSGTGDSPLHF TRBD1 TRBJ1-6 many TRBV7-9
TGCGCCAGCTTAGGGTGGGGAGGGCACAAGGTCCGGCAGCTCTCCTACGAGCAGTACTTC CASLGWGGHKVRQLSYEQYF TRBD2 TRBJ2-7 few TRBV10-2
TGTGCCAGCAGCCGACTCGGGGGGCGCGAAAATGAGCAGTTCTTC CASSRLGGRENEQFF . TRBJ2-1 many TRBV7-9
TGCAGCGTTGATTTTCCGGGGTATGAGCAGTTCTTC CSVDFPGYEQFF . TRBJ2-1 few TRBV29-1
TGTGCCTGGACCCCCGGGGGGGGGAACTATGGCTACACCTTC CAWTPGGGNYGYTF . TRBJ1-2 many TRBV30
TGTGCCAGCAGCTGGACTAGCGGGGCCTACGAGCAGTACTTC CASSWTSGAYEQYF TRBD2 TRBJ2-7 many TRBV7-2
TGTGCCAGCAGTCCCAGTGGTGCCTCGCCATACCAAGAGACCCAGTACTTC CASSPSGASPYQETQYF . TRBJ2-5 many TRBV28
TGTGCCAGCGGGCGGTACATGAACACTGAAGCTTTCTTT CASGRYMNTEAFF . TRBJ1-1 few TRBV7-2
TGCAGTGCTTCGGACAGGCCGTCCTATAGCAATCAGCCCCAGCATTTT CSASDRPSYSNQPQHF TRBD1 TRBJ1-5 many TRBV20-1
TGTGCCAGCGCATTGAGGGGGGGGACAGATACGCAGTATTTT CASALRGGTDTQYF . TRBJ2-3 . TRBV28
TGTGCCAGCAGCGGCCGGGACATCCCCTACGAGCAGTACTTC CASSGRDIPYEQYF . TRBJ2-7 . TRBV3-1
TGCAGCGTTGTCAAGGAGCGGGCCACGAACACCGGGGAGCTGTTTTTT CSVVKERATNTGELFF . TRBJ2-2 few TRBV29-1
TGTGCCATCACGTATGATCGGGGCACTGAAGCTTTCTTT CAITYDRGTEAFF . TRBJ1-1 many TRBV10-3
TGTGCCAGCAGTTTATCGCCTGTCGGGTTTAGGGAATACAGCAATCAGCCCCAGCATTTT CASSLSPVGFREYSNQPQHF . TRBJ1-5 many TRBV28
TGTGCCAGCAGCCTTCTGGGACAGGGGGCTGCGTATGAGCAGTTCTTC CASSLLGQGAAYEQFF TRBD1 TRBJ2-1 many TRBV9
TGTGCCAGCAGCTTTGAGGGGGGGCGCCTCGACGAGCAGTACTTC CASSFEGGRLDEQYF . TRBJ2-7 . TRBV5-6
TGTGCCACCAGTGGGACAGGGTCCTCTGGGGCCAACGTCCTGACTTTC CATSGTGSSGANVLTF TRBD1 TRBJ2-6 few TRBV24-1
TGTGCTAGTGGTTTGGCCCTACAGGGTGATGCTTTCTTT CASGLALQGDAFF . TRBJ1-1 once TRBV12-5
TGTGCCACCAGTGATTCGACAGAGGGAAACACCATATATTTT CATSDSTEGNTIYF . TRBJ1-3 many TRBV24-1
TGTGCCAGCAGTTCAACCGGAGGAGATACGCAGTATTTT CASSSTGGDTQYF . TRBJ2-3 many TRBV7-2
TGTGCCAGCAGCTTCGGTAGGGATGAAAAACTGTTTTTT CASSFGRDEKLFF . TRBJ1-4 . TRBV5-6
TGTGCCAGCAGTTCATCACGACTAGCTATTTACAATGAGCAGTTCTTC CASSSSRLAIYNEQFF TRBD2 TRBJ2-1 . TRBV6-5
TGTGCCAGCAGCTTGCAACGGGCCTACGAGCAGTACTTC CASSLQRAYEQYF . TRBJ2-7 many TRBV5-1
TGTGCCAGCAGTTACGGTCTTGGGATTAGTAGCACAGATACGCAGTATTTT CASSYGLGISSTDTQYF . TRBJ2-3 many TRBV6-2/TRBV6-3
TGTGCCAGTAGCACGATCTCCAATCAGCCCCAGCATTTT CASSTISNQPQHF . TRBJ1-5 many TRBV19
TGTGCCAGCTCACCTGGACAGGGCATCAGAGAGACCCAGTACTTC CASSPGQGIRETQYF TRBD1 TRBJ2-5 many TRBV18
TGCGCCAGCAGCTCAGGTGGGACTAGCGGGGGAGGTGAGACCCAGTACTTC CASSSGGTSGGGETQYF TRBD2 TRBJ2-5 few TRBV5-1
TGTGCCAGCAGCCTCCTCGAGCAGTACTTC CASSLLEQYF . TRBJ2-7 many TRBV11-2
TGCAGTGCTGAAACGGACAGGGTAGGGGGCTACACCTTC CSAETDRVGGYTF TRBD1 TRBJ1-2 many TRBV20-1
TGCGCCAGCAGCTTGTGGCTAGAGGATACGCAGTATTTT CASSLWLEDTQYF . TRBJ2-3 few TRBV5-1
TGTGCCAGCAGCTTAACTCATCCACCCCTCCACTTT CASSLTHPPLHF . TRBJ1-6 . TRBV7-9
TGTGCCAGTAGTATATACTCCCCAGATACGCAGTATTTT CASSIYSPDTQYF . TRBJ2-3 . TRBV19
TGTGCCAGCAGCTTAGCCAAGTCCTACGAGCAGTACTTC CASSLAKSYEQYF . TRBJ2-7 many TRBV7-2
TGTGCCAGCAGCCCGGACCGGACAGCCCAGTACTTC CASSPDRTAQYF . TRBJ2-7 few TRBV3-1
TGTGCCAGCATCCACGGTACAGGGTCGCGGGGTCCCACAGATACGCAGTATTTT CASIHGTGSRGPTDTQYF . TRBJ2-3 . TRBV2
TGTGCCAGCAGCTTAGAATATTCCTCCTACAATGAGCAGTTCTTC CASSLEYSSYNEQFF . TRBJ2-1 many TRBV7-2
TGTGCCAGTAGTATTGCCCGTATAAACACTGAAGCTTTCTTT CASSIARINTEAFF . TRBJ1-1 . TRBV19
TGCAGTGCTAGAGATCAGAAACAGGGGGATAATTCACCCCTCCACTTT CSARDQKQGDNSPLHF TRBD1 TRBJ1-6 many TRBV20-1
TGCAGTGCCCTCGAAGAGGCCCCACCGTACTGGCAGTATTTT CSALEEAPPYWQYF . TRBJ2-3 . TRBV20-1
TGTGCCAGCAGCCAAGAGAGGCGGGAGCTGTTTTTT CASSQERRELFF . TRBJ2-2 many TRBV3-1
TGTGCCAGCAGTCCGGACAGATGGAACACTGAAGCTTTCTTT CASSPDRWNTEAFF . TRBJ1-1 many TRBV6-1
TGCAGCGTTTCTGGGACTAGCGGGGTGTTGGATACGCAGTATTTT CSVSGTSGVLDTQYF TRBD2 TRBJ2-3 many TRBV29-1
TGTGCCAGCTCACGCAGCGGGGATGGCAATCAGCCCCAGCATTTT CASSRSGDGNQPQHF . TRBJ1-5 . TRBV18
TGCGCCAGCTCCGCCGGGACAGGAAGGTATACGCAGTATTTT CASSAGTGRYTQYF TRBD1 TRBJ2-3 many TRBV5-1